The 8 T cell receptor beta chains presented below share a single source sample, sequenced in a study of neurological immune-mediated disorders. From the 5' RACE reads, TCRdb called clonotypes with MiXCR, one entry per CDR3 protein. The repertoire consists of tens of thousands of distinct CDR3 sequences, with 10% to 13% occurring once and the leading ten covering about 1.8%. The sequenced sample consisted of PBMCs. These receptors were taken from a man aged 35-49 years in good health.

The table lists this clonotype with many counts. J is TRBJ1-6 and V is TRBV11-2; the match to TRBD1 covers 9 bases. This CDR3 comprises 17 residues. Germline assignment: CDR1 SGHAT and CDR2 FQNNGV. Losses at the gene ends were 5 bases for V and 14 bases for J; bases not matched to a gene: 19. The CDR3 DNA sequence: TGTGCCAGCAGCCTCAACTATCCCAGGACAGGGGATTGGGCCCTCCACTTT. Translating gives CASSLNYPRTGDWALHF.

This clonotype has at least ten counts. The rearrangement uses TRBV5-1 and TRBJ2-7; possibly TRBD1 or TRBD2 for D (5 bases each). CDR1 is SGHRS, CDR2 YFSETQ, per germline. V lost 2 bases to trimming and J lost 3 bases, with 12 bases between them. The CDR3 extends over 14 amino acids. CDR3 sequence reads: CASSFRDGGYEQYF. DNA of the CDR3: TGCGCCAGCAGCTTCCGGGACGGAGGCTACGAGCAGTACTTC.

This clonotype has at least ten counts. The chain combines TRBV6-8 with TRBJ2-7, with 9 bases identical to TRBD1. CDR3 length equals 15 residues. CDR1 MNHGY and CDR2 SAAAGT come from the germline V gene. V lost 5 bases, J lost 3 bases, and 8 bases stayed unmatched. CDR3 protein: CASSPIRDRDYEQYF. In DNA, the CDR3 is TGTGCCAGCAGTCCGATCCGGGACAGGGACTACGAGCAGTACTTC.

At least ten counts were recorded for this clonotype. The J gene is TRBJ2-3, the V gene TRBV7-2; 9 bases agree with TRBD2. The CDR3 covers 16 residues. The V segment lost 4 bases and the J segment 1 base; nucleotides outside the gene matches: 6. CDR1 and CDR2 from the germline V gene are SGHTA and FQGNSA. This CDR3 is CASSWSGGPGTDTQYF. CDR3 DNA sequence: TGTGCCAGCAGCTGGAGCGGGGGGCCCGGCACAGATACGCAGTATTTT.

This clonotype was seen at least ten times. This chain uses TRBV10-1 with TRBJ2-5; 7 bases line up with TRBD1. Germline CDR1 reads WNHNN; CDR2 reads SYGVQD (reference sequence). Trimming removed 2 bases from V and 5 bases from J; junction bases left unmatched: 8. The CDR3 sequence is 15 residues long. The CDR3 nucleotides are TGCGCCAGCAGTGAGACCACAGGGGTGTGGGAGACCCAGTACTTC. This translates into CASSETTGVWETQYF.

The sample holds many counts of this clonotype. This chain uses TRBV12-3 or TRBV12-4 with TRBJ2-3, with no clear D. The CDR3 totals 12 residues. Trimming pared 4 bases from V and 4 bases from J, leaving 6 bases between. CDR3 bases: TGTGCCAGCAGTTCCTTGGCAGATACGCAGTATTTT. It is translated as CASSSLADTQYF.

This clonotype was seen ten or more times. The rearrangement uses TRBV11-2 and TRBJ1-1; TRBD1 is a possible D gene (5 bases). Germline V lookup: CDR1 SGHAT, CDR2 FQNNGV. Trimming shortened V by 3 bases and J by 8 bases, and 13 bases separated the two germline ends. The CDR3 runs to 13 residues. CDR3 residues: CASSLGTVTEAFF. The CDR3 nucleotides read TGTGCCAGCAGCTTGGGGACCGTAACCGAAGCTTTCTTT.

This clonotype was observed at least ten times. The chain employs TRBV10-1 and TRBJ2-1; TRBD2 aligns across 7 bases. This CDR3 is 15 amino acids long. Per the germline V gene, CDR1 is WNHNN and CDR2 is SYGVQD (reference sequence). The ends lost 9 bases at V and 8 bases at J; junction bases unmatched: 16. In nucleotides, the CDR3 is TGCGCCAGACGACCAGTGAGGGACTACCACTATGAGCAGTTCTTC. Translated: CARRPVRDYHYEQFF.